One TCR beta chain is described in this entry. Per the original methods: Reference gene primer amplification in the assay estimated nucleated cell counts. Measured with immunoSEQ multiplex PCR; TCRdb has only the in-frame clones, and not every one. V, J and clone size reflect that table, while D and trimming were determined from the DNA. The table lists 400,000 to 450,000 clones, around 90% of them singletons. This specimen comes from a study of blood T cell repertoires in COVID-19. Across the study: Samples came from the United States, Italy and Spain, spanning acute and convalescent COVID-19. Sample material is recorded as cDNA or gDNA derived from T cells, B-cell-depleted T cells, or PBMCs.

The Seattle site enrolled patients during active infection and followed them longitudinally. The germline V gene has CDR1 SGHTA and CDR2 FQGNSA. V gave up 5 bases and J gave up 3 bases, with 8 bases separating them. The CDR3 is made up of 13 amino acids. This receptor was identified in a man aged 18 to 30 with COVID-19, enrolled during active disease. V gene TRBV7-2 combines with J gene TRBJ2-1, with D hard to call. Material: peripheral blood. CDR3 nucleotide sequence: TGTGCCAGCAGCCTCTGGAGCTACAATGAGCAGTTCTTC. Its translation: CASSLWSYNEQFF. Full variable domain (remainder filled in from reference TRBV7-2 and TRBJ2-1): GAGVSQSPSNKVTEKGKDVELRCDPISGHTALYWYRQSLGQGLEFLIYFQGNSAPDKSGLPSDRFSAERTGGSVSTLTIQRTQQEDSAVYLCASSLWSYNEQFFGPGTRLTVL.